The source of this T cell receptor beta chain is a study of CD8+CD57+ T cells in acquired aplastic anemia (dated by TCRdb to 2016 to 2019). Regarding the complete study: On average, sorted CD4+ and CD8+ cells yielded 3.2 ug of extracted DNA, with a range of roughly 0.18 to 30 ug. CD8+CD57+ expansion was defined as frequency above the mean frequency observed in healthy subjects. What the authors observed across the whole study: Around 27 CD8+ CDR3 sequences were found to be shared between patients and controls, but these sequences appeared to be highly expressed in patients and within the immunodominant clones of the patients. Between patients and healthy controls, no significant difference in CD8+ Simpson's diversity was found (P=0.060).

Expansion of CD8+CD57+ cells had been shown by flow cytometry in the patients chosen for sequencing. All patients had severe acquired aplastic anemia diagnosed by International Study of Aplastic Anemia and Agranulocytosis and Camitta criteria. No therapy had been received by the patients at the time of blood sampling. The study deep-sequenced TCR repertoires of sorted CD4+ and CD8+ blood T cells from severe aplastic anemia patients and healthy subjects. In the USA, patient enrollment took place under clinicaltrials.gov protocols 00001620, 01623167, 00001397, 00071045, 00081523 and 00961064. Ficoll-Paque density gradient centrifugation was used to isolate peripheral blood mononuclear cells. Before DNA was extracted, CD4+ and CD8+ T cells were sorted using either FACS or magnetic beads. This clonotype was detected only a few times. What this receptor recognizes is not known. No much larger clonotype is one base removed from it; base qualities were not supplied.

Genomic DNA served as template for TCR beta VDJ combination and CDR3 sequence profiling. An Illumina HiSeq 2000 was the platform used for TCR repertoire sequencing. As for the original processing: Repertoires were assessed using TRBV/TRBJ rearrangement plots, CDR3 size and DJ length profiles, and Simpson's diversity index. The most abundant DNA sequence in the deep sequencing data was defined as the immunodominant clone. CDR3 amino acid sequences were checked for sharing between subjects and were compared against published repertoires and the VDJdb database. TCRdb ran its own pipeline on the public reads, namely fastp trimming at Q25 and MiXCR clone calling, and kept in-frame beta chains. Each CDR3 protein appears once, grouped with its most common genes and DNA. None of the V and J calls come from the authors' own analysis; TCRdb made them. In this sample the table shows 400,000 to 600,000 distinct CDR3 sequences, over 25% of which occur a single time. Clones ranked in the top ten supply roughly 0.8% of the sample.

V is cut back by 5 bases and J by 5 bases, with 6 bases in the junction unmatched. The germline V gene (reference sequence) sets CDR1 to LGHDT and CDR2 to YNNKEL. Reading from cysteine to phenylalanine, the CDR3 counts 14 amino acids. This entry keeps only the CDR3 DNA: 42 bases, framed from base 1. The chain links TRBV3-1 with TRBJ2-5; the junction holds 9 bases that match TRBD1. The sample was sorted CD4+, CD8+, or CD8+CD57+ T cells (not recorded which) from PBMCs. The sequence derives from a human donor with aplastic anemia. The CDR3: CASSDGQGRETQYF. Here is the DNA: TGTGCCAGCAGCGATGGACAGGGGAGGGAGACCCAGTACTTC.